A selection of T cell receptor beta chains follows, all from one sample in a study of blood T cell repertoires in COVID-19. Sequencing was performed with immunoSEQ multiplex PCR; in TCRdb, only in-frame clones are kept and a portion is missing. Of some 220,000 clones in the sample, 65% to 90% were seen once. Sequences were obtained from peripheral blood. The receptors stem from a woman aged 70 to 79 with COVID-19, enrolled during active disease. Each CDR3 is given without its conserved first and last residue. Not all rows give a size; the values are once, few, many and, for expanded clones, a class.

>13|.|TRBJ2-1|TRBV5-1
ASSITSGRAYEQF
>9|.|TRBJ2-1|TRBV6-2/TRBV6-3
ASSPFDEQF
>20|.|TRBJ2-2|TRBV27
ASSFWIPGLAGARYETGELF
>13|.|TRBJ2-3|TRBV4-2
ASSPAGQGTDTQY
>12|once|TRBJ1-1|TRBV7-9
ASSLAAGYTEAF
>15|.|TRBJ1-4|TRBV3-1/TRBV3-2
ASSQGQGVSTNEKLF
>13|once|TRBJ1-4|TRBV4-1
ASSPTGQREEKLF
>15|.|TRBJ2-4|TRBV3-1/TRBV3-2
ASSQGLAGIAKNIQY
>13|.|TRBJ1-4|TRBV15
ATSREGGLGEKLF
>14|.|TRBJ2-1|TRBV30
AWSVHVAGGINEQF
>14|.|TRBJ1-2|TRBV7-2
ASAKGTGGNAYGYT
>12|.|TRBJ2-5|TRBV6-5
ASSPQAGGETQY
>12|.|TRBJ2-5|TRBV6-6
ASIPGGGQETQY
>9|.|TRBJ2-1|TRBV20-1
SARGRNEQF
>15|.|TRBJ1-6|TRBV4-2
ASSQDRTAYDNSPLH
>12|.|TRBJ1-4|TRBV27
ASRLQGSNEKLF
>15|.|TRBJ1-3|TRBV9
ASSQTTGHLSGNTIY
>15|.|TRBJ2-3|TRBV4-3
ASSQRGTSTSTDTQY
>13|.|TRBJ2-5|TRBV6-5
ASSYDSGAGETQY
>14|.|TRBJ2-3|TRBV7-2
ASSFGLAGFTDTQY
>12|.|TRBJ2-1|TRBV6-2/TRBV6-3
ASSPGLSYNEQF
>12|.|TRBJ1-1|TRBV10-3
AISDSGGDTEAF
>11|.|TRBJ1-1|TRBV6-5
ASSPSDRGGAF
>17|.|TRBJ1-3|TRBV3-1/TRBV3-2
ASSLRSRRQGDSGNTIY
>12|few|TRBJ1-1|TRBV30
AWSGDRGDTEAF
>11|.|TRBJ2-3|TRBV2
ATSGGSTDTQY
>11|.|TRBJ2-1|TRBV7-2
ASSWRQGNEQF
>14|.|TRBJ2-1|TRBV14
ASSHIDRVVNNEQF
>12|.|TRBJ2-3|TRBV6-5
ASSRDRGWDTQY
>14|.|TRBJ2-7|TRBV4-1
ASSPTSGRAIDEQY
>13|.|TRBJ2-1|TRBV19
ASRGLAGTYNEQF
>15|.|TRBJ2-7|TRBV4-3
ASSQDGGGPSSYEQY
>12|.|TRBJ1-2|TRBV9
ASSRDRGNYGYT
>13|.|TRBJ2-7|TRBV10-3
AISEASGGTGEQY
>14|.|TRBJ2-5|TRBV3-1/TRBV3-2
ASSQVIAGGMETQY
>11|.|TRBJ2-5|TRBV5-4
ASSLRQQETQY
>14|.|TRBJ2-1|TRBV15
ATSRGNPGAYNEQF
>13|.|TRBJ2-7|TRBV30
AWSAGGQIFYEQY
>13|.|TRBJ2-7|TRBV7-9
ASSLGSVGVYEQY
>13|.|TRBJ1-5|TRBV19
ASTSGAGGDQPQH
>15|.|TRBJ1-2|TRBV15
ATSSPIGRGPNYGYT
>13|.|TRBJ1-3|TRBV19
ASSILTSSGNTIY
>12|.|TRBJ1-4|TRBV5-4
ASSEGQTNEKLF
>13|few|TRBJ2-1|TRBV7-2
ASSSGTSPYNEQF
>9|.|TRBJ2-1|TRBV7-8
ASSPRLEQF
>8|.|TRBJ1-2|TRBV20-1
RSGGDGYT
>14|.|TRBJ1-6|TRBV27
ASSFVLGTVNSPLH
>16|.|TRBJ2-2|TRBV9
ASSLPGLAGGPGGELF
>12|few|TRBJ2-7|TRBV18
ASSPGSSSYEQY
>12|few|TRBJ1-2|TRBV4-2
ASSPGIWDYGYT
>13|.|TRBJ2-2|TRBV6-2/TRBV6-3
ASSYLATGTGELF
>9|.|TRBJ1-2|TRBV6-5
ASRQGGGYT
>13|.|TRBJ1-5|TRBV19
ASSLRQGSNQPQH
>11|.|TRBJ1-2|TRBV9
ASSVDTAYGYT
>13|.|TRBJ1-1|TRBV3-1/TRBV3-2
ASSRAVGGYTEAF